What follows are 9 T cell receptor beta chains derived from one specimen sequenced in a study of graft-versus-host responses after intestinal transplantation. This table comes from immunoSEQ multiplex PCR, and its TCRdb copy is limited to in-frame clones, with some not included. The data show around 92,000 clones, about 84% seen once. Sequenced here: PBMCs, sampled 255 days after intestinal transplant. The source of these receptors is a human patient who received an intestinal transplant, so some T cells may come from the graft donor.

V is TRBV7-2 and J is TRBJ1-3; D is possibly TRBD1 (6 bases). Trimming took off 1 base at V and 2 bases at J, with 12 bases between the two ends. Germline values: CDR1 SGHTA, CDR2 FQGNSA. The CDR3 extends over 16 amino acids. Written as DNA, the CDR3 is TGTGCCAGCAGCTTAGTACCGGGGGCTACTGGAAACACCATATATTTT. Translation gives CASSLVPGATGNTIYF.

J is TRBJ1-2 and V is TRBV15, with TRBD1 identical over 7 bases. V shed 2 bases, J shed 4 bases, and the junction held 7 bases outside the gene matches. Germline lookup yields CDR1 LNHNV and CDR2 YYDKDF (reference sequence). The CDR3 consists of 15 residues. Here the CDR3 reads CATSRYTTGSYGYTF. As DNA, the CDR3 is TGTGCCACCAGCAGATACACGACAGGGAGCTATGGCTACACCTTC.

V is TRBV5-5 and J is TRBJ1-1; D might be TRBD1 (5 bases). This CDR3 is 16 amino acids long. With 2 bases removed from V and 0 bases from J, the gap between germline ends came to 14 bases. Germline CDR1 is SGHKS and CDR2 is YYEKEE (reference sequence). CDR3 DNA sequence: TGTGCCAGCAGCTTCCAGGGAGGGGCGATGAACACTGAAGCTTTCTTT. Its protein is CASSFQGGAMNTEAFF.

This clone was picked up one time. The chain couples TRBV27 to TRBJ2-7; 9 nucleotides match TRBD2. V shed 4 bases, J shed 7 bases, and the junction held 11 bases outside the gene matches. The CDR3 has 15 amino acids. Per the germline V gene, CDR1 is MNHEY and CDR2 is SMNVEV (reference sequence). The CDR3: CASSYGAGGGPEQYF. The DNA of the CDR3 is TGTGCCAGCAGTTACGGAGCGGGAGGAGGCCCAGAGCAGTACTTC.

The chain recombines TRBV7-8 with TRBJ2-1; D uncertain. The CDR3 spans 13 residues. Germline V gives CDR1 SGHVS, CDR2 FQNEAQ. The germline V and J ends were trimmed by 3 bases and 3 bases, with 6 bases remaining between them. CDR3 amino acids: CASSFNDYNEQFF. The CDR3, as DNA: TGTGCCAGCAGCTTCAATGACTACAATGAGCAGTTCTTC. The full variable domain, its missing parts supplied by reference TRBV7-8 and TRBJ2-1, is GAGVSQSPRYKVAKRGQDVALRCDPISGHVSLFWYQQALGQGPEFLTYFQNEAQLDKSGLPSDRFFAERPEGSVSTLKIQRTQQEDSAVYLCASSFNDYNEQFFGPGTRLTVL.

This sequence joins TRBV5-4 and TRBJ2-6; a possible D gene is TRBD1 (6 bases). Trimming took off 2 bases at V and 0 bases at J, with 15 bases between the two ends. This CDR3 comprises 18 residues. The germline CDR1 and CDR2 sequences are SGHNT and YYREEE (reference sequence). The CDR3 loop reads CASSFSTRGFSGANVLTF. CDR3 sequence (DNA): TGTGCCAGCAGCTTCAGCACTAGGGGGTTCTCTGGGGCCAACGTCCTGACTTTC.

Only a few counts were recorded for this clone. The rearrangement links TRBV19 to TRBJ1-1; D might be TRBD1 (5 bases). The V and J ends lost 4 bases and 0 bases respectively, with 12 bases between them. The CDR3 totals 15 residues. Germline V gives CDR1 LNHDA, CDR2 SQIVND (reference sequence). The CDR3 loop is CASSSGGWMNTEAFF. DNA for the CDR3: TGTGCCAGTAGTAGTGGGGGTTGGATGAACACTGAAGCTTTCTTT.

This rearrangement joins TRBV11-3 to TRBJ2-7, with TRBD1 matching over 7 bases. The V gene end was trimmed by 5 bases and the J gene end by 6 bases; junction bases not matched to a gene: 7. The germline CDR1 and CDR2 sequences are SGHNT and YENEEA. The CDR3 runs 13 residues. CDR3 loop: CASSVIPGGEQYF. Written as DNA, the CDR3 is TGTGCCAGCAGCGTAATCCCAGGGGGCGAGCAGTACTTC.

This rearrangement joins TRBV6-5 to TRBJ1-1; tentative D call: TRBD1 (5 bases). Trimming took 0 bases from V and 4 from J, leaving 15 bases between them. Germline assignment: CDR1 MNHEY and CDR2 SVGAGI. This CDR3 is built from 16 residues. The CDR3, as DNA: TGTGCCAGCAGTTACTCCCTAGGGGCCGCGGGCACTGAAGCTTTCTTT. Translation: CASSYSLGAAGTEAFF.